These 10 T cell receptor beta chains were sequenced from one sample in a study of shared clonotypes between healthy human individuals. TCRdb's table, derived via immunoSEQ multiplex PCR, lists solely in-frame clones and lacks some. The data hold about 2.3 million clones, with more than 80% observed a single time. The sequencing input was naive CD4+ T cells from PBMCs. The subset was: CD45RA+ positively selected. The receptors were gathered from a man between 18 and 29 years old in good health. Some clones in this sample may be carry-over from other donors' samples.

The chain recombines TRBV5-1 with TRBJ2-2; TRBD2 is a possible D gene (5 bases). This CDR3 has 17 amino acids. The ends were cut back, 7 bases at V and 6 bases at J, with 25 bases in the middle. Germline CDR1 is SGHRS and CDR2 is YFSETQ. CDR3 nucleotides: TGCGCCAGCGTCAGGACGAGGGAGTTTCTAGGTCCCGGGGAGCTGTTTTTT. This gives the protein CASVRTREFLGPGELFF.

The chain employs TRBV6-1 and TRBJ2-1; 9 bases are a match to TRBD1. The CDR3 consists of 15 residues. Looked up from germline, CDR1 is MNHNS and CDR2 is SASEGT. Losses at the gene ends were 7 bases for V and 7 bases for J; bases not matched to a gene: 11. The CDR3 here is CASTANSGTGNEQFF. CDR3 nucleotide sequence: TGTGCCAGCACCGCCAATTCGGGGACAGGGAATGAGCAGTTCTTC.

The chain links TRBV11-2 to TRBJ2-7, with 7 bases that match TRBD2. V dropped 3 bases and J dropped 5; count of bases not matched to a gene: 7. CDR1 is SGHAT and CDR2 is FQNNGV in the germline V gene. The CDR3 covers 14 residues. CDR3 nucleotide sequence: TGTGCCAGCAGCTTGTCTGCGGGAGTGGACGAGCAGTACTTC. Translation gives CASSLSAGVDEQYF.

V is TRBV7-2 and J is TRBJ2-3; maybe TRBD2 (6 bases). CDR3 length equals 14 residues. Germline V gives CDR1 SGHTA, CDR2 FQGNSA. Trimming took 5 bases from V and 2 from J, leaving 11 bases between them. This CDR3 is CASSPTSYTDTQYF. Here the CDR3 DNA reads TGTGCCAGCAGCCCTACTAGCTACACAGATACGCAGTATTTT.

The CDR3 DNA sequence: TGTGCCAGCAGTTATCGGGTCGGATCGGTTTACGAGCAGTACTTC. This translates into CASSYRVGSVYEQYF. The genes are TRBV6-5 and TRBJ2-7; D is unclear. CDR1 MNHEY and CDR2 SVGAGI come from the germline V gene. This CDR3 spans 15 amino acids. The V end was cut by 3 bases, the J end by 4 bases, with 16 bases between.

The chain carries TRBV7-2 and TRBJ2-3; 11 bases fit TRBD2. CDR1 and CDR2 from the germline V gene are SGHTA and FQGNSA. Unmatched junction bases numbered 2, after V lost 4 bases and J lost 2 bases. The length of the CDR3 is 15 residues. The CDR3 sequence: CASSSGLAVTDTQYF. The CDR3 nucleotides read TGTGCCAGCAGCTCGGGACTAGCGGTCACAGATACGCAGTATTTT.

The chain couples TRBV13 to TRBJ2-5; TRBD1 matches 8 bases. The CDR3 extends over 15 amino acids. Germline CDR1 and CDR2: PRHDT and FYEKMQ (reference sequence). V shed 1 base, J shed 7 bases, and the junction held 8 bases outside the gene matches. The CDR3 nucleotides are TGTGCCAGCAGCTTAGAGGCAAGAACAGGGGGGACCCAGTACTTC. Protein: CASSLEARTGGTQYF.

V and J are TRBV5-1 and TRBJ2-1; D is unclear. The CDR3 covers 17 residues. The germline V gene has CDR1 SGHRS and CDR2 YFSETQ. Between the trimmed V and J ends, which lost 4 bases and 5 bases, there was a span of 22 bases. CDR3 sequence: CASSQVLGRVRDNEQFF. Here the CDR3 DNA reads TGCGCCAGCAGCCAGGTTCTGGGTAGAGTCCGGGACAATGAGCAGTTCTTC.

The V and J genes are TRBV7-9 and TRBJ1-2; 10 nucleotides match TRBD1. This CDR3 is built from 16 residues. In germline, CDR1 is SEHNR, CDR2 FQNEAQ (reference sequence). With 5 bases clipped from V and 3 bases from J, the junction kept 9 bases outside the gene matches. As DNA, the CDR3 is TGTGCCAGCAGCGGTGGGACAGGGGCAGTACACTATGGCTACACCTTC. Amino acids: CASSGGTGAVHYGYTF.

The V call is TRBV5-8, the J call TRBJ1-1; TRBD1 agrees at 8 bases. Trimming cost V 4 bases and J 7 bases; bases outside gene matches: 12. CDR1 and CDR2 from the germline V gene are SGHTS and YDEGEE. The CDR3 loop spans 15 amino acids. CDR3 DNA: TGTGCCAGCAGCCGGTTGGAACAGGGGGTAGGTGAAGCTTTCTTT. This encodes CASSRLEQGVGEAFF. Based on the CDR3 plus reference TRBV5-8 and TRBJ1-1, the full variable domain is EAGVTQSPTHLIKTRGQQATLRCSPISGHTSVYWYQQALGLGLQFLLWYDEGEERNRGNFPPRFSGRQFPNYSSELNVNALELEDSALYLCASSRLEQGVGEAFFGQGTRLTVV.